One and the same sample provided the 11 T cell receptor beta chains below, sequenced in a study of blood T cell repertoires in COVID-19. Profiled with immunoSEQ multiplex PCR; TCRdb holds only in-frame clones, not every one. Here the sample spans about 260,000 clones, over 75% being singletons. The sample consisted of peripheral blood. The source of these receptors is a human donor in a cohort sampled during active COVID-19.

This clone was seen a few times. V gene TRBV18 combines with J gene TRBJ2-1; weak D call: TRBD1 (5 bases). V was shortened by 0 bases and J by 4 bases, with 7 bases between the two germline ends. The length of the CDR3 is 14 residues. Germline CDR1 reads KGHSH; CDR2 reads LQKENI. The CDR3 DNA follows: TGTGCCAGCTCACCACCGGGGCTGTACAATGAGCAGTTCTTC. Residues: CASSPPGLYNEQFF.

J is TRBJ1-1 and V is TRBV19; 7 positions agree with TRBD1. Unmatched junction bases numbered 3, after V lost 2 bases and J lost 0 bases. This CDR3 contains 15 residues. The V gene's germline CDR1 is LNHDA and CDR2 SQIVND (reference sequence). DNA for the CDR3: TGTGCCAGTAGTATACAGGGGGGCTTGAACACTGAAGCTTTCTTT. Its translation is CASSIQGGLNTEAFF.

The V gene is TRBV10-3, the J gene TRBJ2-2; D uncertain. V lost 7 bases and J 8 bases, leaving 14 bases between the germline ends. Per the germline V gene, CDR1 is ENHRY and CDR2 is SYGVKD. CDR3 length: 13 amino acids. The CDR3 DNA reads TGTGCCATCACCAACAATCCAGCGGGGGAGCTGTTTTTT. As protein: CAITNNPAGELFF.

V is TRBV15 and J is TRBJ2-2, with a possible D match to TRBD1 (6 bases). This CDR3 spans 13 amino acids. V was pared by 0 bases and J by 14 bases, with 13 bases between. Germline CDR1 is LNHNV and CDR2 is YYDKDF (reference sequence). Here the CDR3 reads CATSRDRAGVLFF. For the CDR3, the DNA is TGTGCCACCAGCAGAGATAGGGCAGGGGTACTGTTTTTT. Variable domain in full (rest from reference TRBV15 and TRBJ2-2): DAMVIQNPRYQVTQFGKPVTLSCSQTLNHNVMYWYQQKSSQAPKLLFHYYDKDFNNEADTPDNFQSRRPNTSFCFLDIRSPGLGDTAMYLCATSRDRAGVLFFGEGSRLTVL.

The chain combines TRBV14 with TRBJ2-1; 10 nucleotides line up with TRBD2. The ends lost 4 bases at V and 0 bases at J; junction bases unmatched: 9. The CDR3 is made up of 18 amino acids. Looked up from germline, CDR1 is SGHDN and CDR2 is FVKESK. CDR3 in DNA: TGTGCCAGCAGCCTCACGCTAGCGGGAGTGGACTCCTACAATGAGCAGTTCTTC. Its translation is CASSLTLAGVDSYNEQFF.

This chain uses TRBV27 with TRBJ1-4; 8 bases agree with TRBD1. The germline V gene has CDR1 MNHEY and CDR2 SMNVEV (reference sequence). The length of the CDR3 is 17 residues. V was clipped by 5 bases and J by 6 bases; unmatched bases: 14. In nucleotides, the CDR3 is TGTGCCAGCAGTGCTAATATCCAGGGGGCGCTGGATGAAAAACTGTTTTTT. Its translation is CASSANIQGALDEKLFF.

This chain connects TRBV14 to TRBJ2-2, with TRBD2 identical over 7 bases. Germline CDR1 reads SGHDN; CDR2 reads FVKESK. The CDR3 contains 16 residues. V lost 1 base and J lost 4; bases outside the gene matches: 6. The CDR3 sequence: CASSQVTSRFTGELFF. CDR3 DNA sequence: TGTGCCAGCAGCCAAGTGACTAGCAGGTTCACCGGGGAGCTGTTTTTT. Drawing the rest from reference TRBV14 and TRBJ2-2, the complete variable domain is EAGVTQFPSHSVIEKGQTVTLRCDPISGHDNLYWYRRVMGKEIKFLLHFVKESKQDESGMPNNRFLAERTGGTYSTLKVQPAELEDSGVYFCASSQVTSRFTGELFFGEGSRLTVL.

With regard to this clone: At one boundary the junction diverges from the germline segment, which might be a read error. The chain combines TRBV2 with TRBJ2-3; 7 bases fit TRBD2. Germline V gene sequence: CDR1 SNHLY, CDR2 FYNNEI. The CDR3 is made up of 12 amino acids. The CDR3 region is CEVSGSTDTQYF. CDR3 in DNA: TGCGAAGTTAGCGGGAGCACAGATACGCAGTATTTT.

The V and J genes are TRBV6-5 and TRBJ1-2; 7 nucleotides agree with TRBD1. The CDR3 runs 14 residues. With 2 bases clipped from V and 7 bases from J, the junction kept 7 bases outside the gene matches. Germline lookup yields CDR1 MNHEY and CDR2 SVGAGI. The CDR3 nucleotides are TGTGCCAGCAGTTACGAGGGGGCGACGGGTGGCTACACCTTC. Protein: CASSYEGATGGYTF.

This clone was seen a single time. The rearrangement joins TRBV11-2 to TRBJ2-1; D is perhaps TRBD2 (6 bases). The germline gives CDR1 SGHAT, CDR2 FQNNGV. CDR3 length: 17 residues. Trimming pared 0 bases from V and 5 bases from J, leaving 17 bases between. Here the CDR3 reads CASSLELGGRSHNEQFF. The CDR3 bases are TGTGCCAGCAGCTTAGAATTGGGTGGGAGGAGCCACAATGAGCAGTTCTTC.

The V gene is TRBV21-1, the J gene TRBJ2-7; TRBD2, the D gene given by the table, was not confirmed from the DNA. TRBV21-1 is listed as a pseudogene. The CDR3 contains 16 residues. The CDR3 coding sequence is TGTGCCAGCAGCAAAGCGGGTACTAGCGGGCCGTACGAGCAGTACTTC. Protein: CASSKAGTSGPYEQYF.